One sample yielded the 28 T cell receptor beta chains listed below, sequenced in a study of T cell repertoires in cytomegalovirus infection. Each CDR3 protein gets one entry after TCRdb re-called the reads with MiXCR. In the table there are around 770,000 distinct CDR3 sequences, 25% to 35% of which are singletons. These receptors have no identified antigens. The sequencing used cultured CD8+ T cells from PBMCs, collected from culture after CMV antigen stimulation. Receptor source: a human donor in good health (CMV status not recorded). Some clones in this sample may be carry-over from other donors' samples.

This chain joins TRBV7-9 and TRBJ1-2, with D possibly TRBD1 on 6 matching bases. CDR3 length equals 14 residues. Trimming took 5 bases from V and 6 from J, leaving 16 bases between them. Germline V lookup: CDR1 SEHNR, CDR2 FQNEAQ (reference sequence). The CDR3 nucleotides read TGTGCCAGCAGCCCCCCCGGACAGCCGGATGGCTACACCTTC. Its protein is CASSPPGQPDGYTF.

This clonotype was counted between two and nine times. This chain joins TRBV14 and TRBJ1-1; D is unclear. The CDR3 has 16 amino acids. V was clipped by 3 bases and J by 6 bases, with 20 bases between them. Germline V gene lookup returns CDR1 SGHDN and CDR2 FVKESK. This chain's CDR3 is CASSQTDFSLGPEAFF. Here the CDR3 DNA reads TGTGCCAGCAGCCAGACGGACTTCTCTTTAGGTCCTGAAGCTTTCTTT.

This rearrangement joins TRBV14 to TRBJ1-1; no clear D gene. V lost 3 bases and J 8 bases, leaving 7 bases between the germline ends. This CDR3 has 11 amino acids. Germline V gene data show CDR1 as SGHDN and CDR2 as FVKESK. The CDR3 DNA follows: TGTGCCAGCAGCCAGAAACTCGAAGCTTTCTTT. This codes for CASSQKLEAFF.

This clonotype has at least ten counts. The chain joins TRBV12-3 or TRBV12-4 to TRBJ2-1; 8 bases fit TRBD2. Trimming removed 5 bases from V and 4 bases from J; junction bases left unmatched: 10. This CDR3 spans 16 amino acids. The CDR3 DNA sequence: TGTGCCAGCAGTCTCTATGGTAGCGGGGTATACAATGAGCAGTTCTTC. Amino acids: CASSLYGSGVYNEQFF.

The rearrangement joins TRBV7-8 to TRBJ1-5; D unresolved. From germline, CDR1 is SGHVS and CDR2 FQNEAQ. The CDR3 runs to 17 residues. V lost 0 bases to trimming and J lost 0 bases, with 12 bases between them. CDR3 DNA: TGTGCCAGCAGCTTAGCGGACGGGATAAATAGCAATCAGCCCCAGCATTTT. It is translated as CASSLADGINSNQPQHF.

The V call is TRBV6-5, the J call TRBJ1-1; a possible D gene is TRBD1 (5 bases). CDR3 length equals 16 residues. V was shortened by 5 bases and J by 1 base, with 17 bases between the two germline ends. CDR1 and CDR2 from the germline V gene are MNHEY and SVGAGI. The DNA for the CDR3 is TGTGCCAGCAGTCCCGAGTCGGGGCGCGGGAACACTGAAGCTTTCTTT. Residues: CASSPESGRGNTEAFF.

The table lists this clonotype with a count of one. This chain joins TRBV12-3 or TRBV12-4 and TRBJ1-2; no clear D. The CDR3 runs to 15 residues. V lost 5 bases and J lost 8, with 21 bases in between. CDR3 protein: CASSHRLLDDLGYTF. In DNA form, the CDR3 reads TGTGCCAGCAGTCACCGTCTGCTTGATGATTTGGGCTACACCTTC.

The CDR3 DNA follows: TGTGCCAGCAGTTTCGGGACATTCAGACAAGAGACCCAGTACTTC. As protein: CASSFGTFRQETQYF. The chain recombines TRBV27 with TRBJ2-5; D possibly corresponds to TRBD1 (6 bases). This CDR3 comprises 15 residues. CDR1 MNHEY and CDR2 SMNVEV come from the germline V gene (reference sequence). The V gene lost 3 bases and the J gene lost 2 bases, with 13 bases spanning the gap.

This chain joins TRBV6-2 or TRBV6-3 and TRBJ2-3; D is perhaps TRBD1 (6 bases). This CDR3 has 15 amino acids. Trimming stripped 8 bases from V and 0 bases from J, with 15 bases between. Germline loops: CDR1 MNHEY, CDR2 SVGEGT. The CDR3 reads CASLSMTGSTDTQYF. The DNA for the CDR3 is TGTGCCAGCCTTTCGATGACAGGTAGCACAGATACGCAGTATTTT.

Many counts were recorded for this clonotype. The chain uses TRBV7-9 and TRBJ2-3, with 8 bases fitting TRBD1. The germline V gene has CDR1 SEHNR and CDR2 FQNEAQ (reference sequence). V shed 3 bases, J shed 5 bases, and the junction held 10 bases outside the gene matches. The CDR3 has 16 residues. The CDR3 protein is CASSFPTGVTVDTQYF. CDR3 in DNA: TGTGCCAGCAGCTTCCCGACAGGGGTAACAGTAGATACGCAGTATTTT.

This clonotype has only a few counts. The chain combines TRBV12-3 or TRBV12-4 with TRBJ1-6, with D unclear. Trimming pared 5 bases from V and 8 bases from J, leaving 7 bases between. The CDR3 is 12 residues long. The CDR3 reads CASSPDHSPLHF. The CDR3 region has the DNA TGTGCCAGCAGTCCTGACCATTCACCCCTCCACTTT.

In its sample, this clonotype was seen many times. This chain uses TRBV7-9 with TRBJ1-2, with D maybe TRBD1 (5 bases). V lost 6 bases, J lost 3 bases, and 14 bases lay in between. CDR1 and CDR2 (germline): SEHNR, FQNEAQ (reference sequence). The length of the CDR3 is 14 residues. The CDR3 DNA sequence: TGTGCCAGCAGGCCTGGGGGAGACCACTATGGCTACACCTTC. Its protein is CASRPGGDHYGYTF.

The table lists this clonotype with many counts. This chain links TRBV7-6 with TRBJ1-1, with D uncertain. CDR3 length: 15 amino acids. Germline CDR1 is SGHVS and CDR2 is FNYEAQ. V was shortened by 4 bases and J by 2 bases, with 14 bases between the two germline ends. The CDR3 region is CASSSFYAGNTEAFF. In DNA form, the CDR3 reads TGTGCCAGCAGCTCCTTCTATGCTGGAAACACTGAAGCTTTCTTT.

In this sample, this clonotype turned up a few times. The chain combines TRBV27 with TRBJ2-3, with 11 bases aligning to TRBD2. V lost 4 bases and J lost 4; bases outside the gene matches: 13. The CDR3 runs to 18 residues. CDR1 MNHEY and CDR2 SMNVEV come from the germline V gene (reference sequence). The CDR3 region is CASSWVAGGPLSPDTQYF. In DNA form, the CDR3 reads TGTGCCAGCAGTTGGGTAGCGGGGGGGCCGCTATCGCCAGATACGCAGTATTTT.

The sample holds one count of this clonotype. The chain uses TRBV5-4 and TRBJ1-1; D is possibly TRBD1 (5 bases). V gave up 0 bases and J gave up 1 base, with 10 bases separating them. The CDR3 extends over 15 amino acids. The germline V gene encodes CDR1 SGHNT and CDR2 YYREEE (reference sequence). CDR3 amino acids: CASSLEGRENTEAFF. CDR3 nucleotides: TGTGCCAGCAGCTTGGAAGGCAGGGAGAACACTGAAGCTTTCTTT.

This clonotype was counted between two and nine times. V is TRBV6-2 or TRBV6-3 and J is TRBJ2-1, with 7 bases lining up with TRBD1. V lost 0 bases, J lost 15 bases, and 11 bases stayed unmatched. Germline loops: CDR1 MNHEY, CDR2 SVGEGT. CDR3 length: 14 residues. Here the CDR3 reads CASSYSPGTVPLFF. The CDR3 DNA reads as TGTGCCAGCAGTTACTCGCCCGGGACAGTACCCTTGTTCTTC.

The CDR3 protein is CASSLGTPEQYF. DNA of the CDR3: TGTGCCAGCAGCTTAGGCACCCCAGAGCAGTACTTC. The chain recombines TRBV11-2 with TRBJ2-7; no clear D gene. CDR3 length equals 12 residues. CDR1 is SGHAT and CDR2 is FQNNGV in the germline V gene. V was pared by 1 base and J by 7 bases, with 8 bases between.

This clonotype has only a few counts. The genes are TRBV28 and TRBJ2-2, with D possibly being TRBD2 (6 bases). CDR3 length: 14 residues. In germline, CDR1 is MDHEN, CDR2 SYDVKM. V lost 4 bases to trimming and J lost 3 bases, with 9 bases between them. The chain's CDR3 is CASSYPGDTGELFF. The CDR3 DNA reads TGTGCCAGCAGTTACCCGGGGGACACCGGGGAGCTGTTTTTT.

This clonotype was seen ten or more times. The chain uses TRBV7-2 and TRBJ1-5; D is ambiguous. The CDR3 has 16 residues. Trimming left V 1 base short and J 2 bases short, with 12 bases between. CDR1 is SGHTA and CDR2 is FQGNSA in the germline V gene. The CDR3 coding sequence is TGTGCCAGCAGCTTAGTTTTTCTCCTGGGCAATCAGCCCCAGCATTTT. It yields the protein CASSLVFLLGNQPQHF. Filled out from reference TRBV7-2 and TRBJ1-5, the complete variable domain reads GAGVSQSPSNKVTEKGKDVELRCDPISGHTALYWYRQSLGQGLEFLIYFQGNSAPDKSGLPSDRFSAERTGGSVSTLTIQRTQQEDSAVYLCASSLVFLLGNQPQHFGDGTRLSIL.

This clonotype was recorded a few times. This sequence joins TRBV6-6 and TRBJ2-3, with D unclear. The V end lost 2 bases, the J end lost 6 bases, and 9 bases lay between the germline ends. Germline V CDR1 and CDR2: MNHNY, SVGAGI (reference sequence). The CDR3 loop spans 13 amino acids. The CDR3 region has the DNA TGTGCCAGCAGTTACCTGGCGACTGATACGCAGTATTTT. Encoded protein: CASSYLATDTQYF.

The chain has TRBV5-6 and TRBJ1-1, with TRBD1 matching over 7 bases. The CDR3 contains 15 residues. Trimming removed 4 bases from V and 5 bases from J; junction bases left unmatched: 11. The V gene's germline CDR1 is SGHDT and CDR2 YYEEEE. This CDR3 reads CASSHRQGGRTEAFF. CDR3 nucleotide sequence: TGTGCCAGCAGCCATCGACAGGGAGGGAGGACTGAAGCTTTCTTT.

This clonotype was counted only a few times. CDR3 sequence (DNA): TGTGCCAGCAGTTACAGGGCGACTACCCTGTACCCCTACAATGAGCAGTTCTTC. Translating gives CASSYRATTLYPYNEQFF. The chain recombines TRBV6-5 with TRBJ2-1, with D possibly TRBD2 on 5 matching bases. The germline CDR1 and CDR2 sequences are MNHEY and SVGAGI. The CDR3 covers 18 residues. V lost 2 bases and J lost 2, with 19 bases in between.

This clonotype was detected ten times or more. The chain is built from TRBV12-3 or TRBV12-4 and TRBJ2-7, with TRBD2 matching 8 bases. The J segment lost 3 bases and the V segment lost 4 bases, leaving 11 bases of the junction unmatched. The CDR3 is 16 amino acids. CDR3 bases: TGTGCCAGCAGTTCTAGCTCGGGGGGGGATGTCTACGAGCAGTACTTC. Amino acid sequence: CASSSSSGGDVYEQYF.

This clonotype was observed a handful of times. This chain uses TRBV6-2 or TRBV6-3 with TRBJ2-1; D is undetermined. The V gene lost 9 bases and the J gene lost 5 bases, with 14 bases spanning the gap. This CDR3 comprises 13 residues. Germline-derived CDR1 and CDR2 are MNHEY and SVGEGT. CDR3 DNA: TGTGCCAGTACCGCGTACAGAAACAATGAGCAGTTCTTC. It yields the protein CASTAYRNNEQFF.

This chain connects TRBV7-2 to TRBJ1-2, with no clear D. Germline V lookup: CDR1 SGHTA, CDR2 FQGNSA. The length of the CDR3 is 12 residues. Trimming pared 5 bases from V and 3 bases from J, leaving 7 bases between. DNA of the CDR3: TGTGCCAGCAGCCCGGCGGACTATGGCTACACCTTC. Translation: CASSPADYGYTF.

This clonotype has ten or more counts. The J gene is TRBJ1-1, the V gene TRBV7-6; D gene unclear. Germline CDR1 SGHVS, CDR2 FNYEAQ. V dropped 1 base and J dropped 1 base, with 10 bases sitting between them. The CDR3 totals 15 residues. The CDR3, as DNA: TGTGCCAGCAGCTTAGGGATCCTGGGGAACACTGAAGCTTTCTTT. It translates to CASSLGILGNTEAFF.

The CDR3, as DNA: TGTGCCAGCAGTTCCGGGACTAGTTCCTACGAGCAGTACTTC. Its protein is CASSSGTSSYEQYF. The chain recombines TRBV7-9 with TRBJ2-7; 8 bases match TRBD2. The CDR3 length is 14 residues. Germline-derived CDR1 and CDR2 are SEHNR and FQNEAQ (reference sequence). Losses at the gene ends were 6 bases for V and 1 base for J; bases not matched to a gene: 5.

This clonotype was seen repeatedly, ten times or more. This chain connects TRBV7-8 to TRBJ2-1; D is uncertain. Germline CDR1 is SGHVS and CDR2 is FQNEAQ. The CDR3 sequence is 11 residues long. Trimming took 2 bases from V and 7 from J, leaving 3 bases between them. The CDR3 is CASSLKNEQFF. The CDR3 region has the DNA TGTGCCAGCAGCTTAAAAAATGAGCAGTTCTTC.